This T cell receptor (beta chain) was obtained from a study of early T cells in non-severe SARS-CoV-2 infection. A few counts support this clonotype. Individual cDNA molecules carried attached unique molecular identifiers. TCRdb ran MiXCR on the 5' RACE reads and lists one entry per CDR3 protein. The sample shows approximately 77,000 distinct CDR3 sequences, 12% of them seen only once. The CDR3 is 14 residues long. The V gene lost 10 bases and the J gene lost 4 bases, with 17 bases spanning the gap. The V gene's germline CDR1 is LNHDA and CDR2 SQIVND (reference sequence). This sequence joins TRBV19 and TRBJ1-3; D might be TRBD1 (5 bases). The sequenced sample was whole blood, obtained at baseline. The clonotype was recovered from an adult who was a healthcare worker with PCR-confirmed SARS-CoV-2 infection or an uninfected control (not recorded which). The donor label of this sample is uncertain. CDR3 loop: CATWDLRSGNTIYF. The CDR3 DNA follows: TGTGCCACCTGGGACCTTCGATCCGGAAACACCATATATTTT. Full variable domain (missing parts from reference TRBV19 and TRBJ1-3): DGGITQSPKYLFRKEGQNVTLSCEQNLNHDAMYWYRQDPGQGLRLIYYSQIVNDFQKGDIAEGYSVSREKKESFPLTVTSAQKNPTAFYLCATWDLRSGNTIYFGEGSWLTVV.